What follows is one T cell receptor (beta chain) and its context. This specimen belongs to a study of OX40 agonist ivuxolimab in advanced cancers. Germline V gives CDR1 MNHEY, CDR2 SVGAGI. The CDR3 extends over 12 amino acids. The V end was cut by 0 bases, the J end by 9 bases, with 9 bases between. The table came from immunoSEQ multiplex PCR; TCRdb's copy has only in-frame clones and leaves some out. The table has tens of thousands of clones, 75% to 90% seen once. The origin of this receptor is an adult with an advanced solid tumor such as melanoma, head and neck, liver or kidney cancer. The chain is built from TRBV6-5 and TRBJ2-7; the D gene is possibly TRBD2 (5 bases). The sample here was CD4+ or CD8+ T cells sorted from blood, taken in a trial of the OX40 agonist ivuxolimab. CDR3 coding DNA: TGTGCCAGCAGTTACTCCGGGGATCGGCAGTACTTC. The encoded protein is CASSYSGDRQYF.